This TCR beta chain was retrieved from a study of CD4 and CD8 cells across lung adenocarcinoma regions. Between the trimmed V and J ends, which lost 0 bases and 7 bases, there was a span of 9 bases. CDR3 length: 13 amino acids. The germline V gene has CDR1 SGDLS and CDR2 YYNGEE. In this sample, this clonotype turned up many times. TCRdb re-called the PCR reads with MiXCR, one entry per CDR3 protein. The sample lists over 7,000 distinct CDR3 sequences, 55% to 60% occurring once. What was sequenced was CD4+ T cells from the center of a lung tumor. The chain employs TRBV9 and TRBJ2-3; D assignment may be TRBD1 or TRBD2 (5 bases each). This receptor was taken from a female donor with lung adenocarcinoma. The CD4 and CD8 labels of this study may be unreliable. CDR3 amino acids: CASSVGDGNTQYF. The CDR3 bases are TGTGCCAGCAGCGTAGGGGACGGTAATACGCAGTATTTT.